This entry lists 14 T cell receptor beta chains sequenced from one sample in a study of shared clonotypes between healthy human individuals. Clones were sequenced by immunoSEQ multiplex PCR, and TCRdb holds only the in-frame ones, with some missing. The sample shows 1.4 million or so clones, 98% to 99% of them seen only once. Sequencing was done on a sample of naive CD4+ T cells sorted from blood. Subset here: CD45RA+ positively selected. The receptors stem from a man aged 30 to 39 in good health.

V is TRBV18 and J is TRBJ2-6, with unresolved D. Germline-derived CDR1 and CDR2 are KGHSH and LQKENI. The CDR3 runs 16 residues. V was pared by 3 bases and J by 0 bases, with 9 bases between. CDR3 in amino acids: CASSPLGDSGANVLTF. The CDR3 DNA follows: TGTGCCAGCTCACCTCTTGGGGACTCTGGGGCCAACGTCCTGACTTTC.

The chain employs TRBV7-9 and TRBJ1-2; D is ambiguous. Germline V lookup: CDR1 SEHNR, CDR2 FQNEAQ (reference sequence). This CDR3 comprises 14 residues. Deletions cut 0 bases from V and 7 bases from J, with 12 bases between. The CDR3 here is CASSLALIPGGYTF. In DNA, the CDR3 is TGTGCCAGCAGCTTAGCACTTATCCCGGGTGGCTACACCTTC.

This chain connects TRBV5-1 to TRBJ2-5, with 7 nucleotides matching TRBD1. The CDR3 spans 15 residues. Trimming took 1 base from V and 1 from J; bases not matched to a gene: 4. Germline V CDR1 and CDR2: SGHRS, YFSETQ. The CDR3 here is CASSLFRGPQETQYF. The CDR3 nucleotides are TGCGCCAGCAGCTTGTTTAGGGGGCCCCAAGAGACCCAGTACTTC.

The chain joins TRBV7-8 to TRBJ2-1; 14 positions match TRBD2. Unmatched junction bases numbered 6, after V lost 1 base and J lost 4 bases. Germline CDR1 reads SGHVS; CDR2 reads FQNEAQ. This CDR3 has 18 residues. The DNA of the CDR3 is TGTGCCAGCAGCTTAGGGGGACTAGCGGGAGCTAATTACAATGAGCAGTTCTTC. Translated, it gives CASSLGGLAGANYNEQFF.

This chain joins TRBV9 and TRBJ2-2; a weak D match, TRBD1 (6 bases). V was clipped by 3 bases and J by 3 bases, with 12 bases between them. Germline V gives CDR1 SGDLS, CDR2 YYNGEE. The CDR3 has 15 residues. In DNA, the CDR3 is TGTGCCAGCAGCGGAGGGGGTATCCACACCGGGGAGCTGTTTTTT. This translates into CASSGGGIHTGELFF.

V usage is TRBV28 and J usage is TRBJ2-7, with 8 bases identical to TRBD1. V shed 8 bases, J shed 2 bases, and the junction held 2 bases outside the gene matches. Germline V CDR1 and CDR2: MDHEN, SYDVKM. The CDR3 runs 12 residues. In nucleotides, the CDR3 is TGTGCCAGCGGACAGGGCCCCTACGAGCAGTACTTC. Its translation: CASGQGPYEQYF. The full variable domain, completed using reference TRBV28 and TRBJ2-7, is DVKVTQSSRYLVKRTGEKVFLECVQDMDHENMFWYRQDPGLGLRLIYFSYDVKMKEKGDIPEGYSVSREKKERFSLILESASTNQTSMYLCASGQGPYEQYFGPGTRLTVT.

The chain links TRBV19 to TRBJ2-1; weak D call: TRBD2 (7 bases). The CDR3 consists of 14 residues. V was clipped by 7 bases and J by 4 bases, with 14 bases between them. Germline V gives CDR1 LNHDA, CDR2 SQIVND (reference sequence). The CDR3 region has the DNA TGTGCCAGTATGAGGGGGAGGGGATACAATGAGCAGTTCTTC. Encoded protein: CASMRGRGYNEQFF.

J is TRBJ2-2 and V is TRBV9, with 8 bases identical to TRBD2. Per the germline V gene, CDR1 is SGDLS and CDR2 is YYNGEE. The CDR3 totals 15 residues. Trimming took 5 bases from V and 7 from J; bases not matched to a gene: 10. Written as DNA, the CDR3 is TGTGCCAGCAGAGGGACTAGTTCCGACCGCGGGGAGCTGTTTTTT. Translation gives CASRGTSSDRGELFF.

Only one count was recorded for this clone. The chain's CDR3 is CASSSKGQGEDTQYF. As DNA, the CDR3 is TGTGCCAGCAGCTCCAAGGGACAGGGGGAAGATACGCAGTATTTT. The genes are TRBV6-6 and TRBJ2-3, with 11 bases matching TRBD1. CDR1 and CDR2 from the germline V gene are MNHNY and SVGAGI (reference sequence). The CDR3 has 15 amino acids. J gave up 5 bases and V 6 bases, and 7 bases lay outside the gene matches.

The chain joins TRBV9 to TRBJ2-1; 14 bases match TRBD2. Trimming removed 3 bases from V and 7 bases from J; junction bases left unmatched: 6. Germline CDR1 and CDR2: SGDLS and YYNGEE. The CDR3 spans 16 residues. The CDR3: CASSATGTSGRNEQFF. DNA for the CDR3: TGTGCCAGCAGCGCCACCGGGACTAGCGGGAGAAATGAGCAGTTCTTC. The entire variable domain, with the rest obtained from reference TRBV9 and TRBJ2-1, is as follows: DSGVTQTPKHLITATGQRVTLRCSPRSGDLSVYWYQQSLDQGLQFLIQYYNGEERAKGNILERFSAQQFPDLHSELNLSSLELGDSALYFCASSATGTSGRNEQFFGPGTRLTVL.

The chain couples TRBV6-1 to TRBJ2-3, with D possibly matching TRBD2 (6 bases). The CDR3 runs 15 residues. V lost 6 bases and J 2 bases, leaving 15 bases between the germline ends. The germline gives CDR1 MNHNS, CDR2 SASEGT. DNA for the CDR3: TGTGCCAGCAGATCGGGACTCGACTTCACAGATACGCAGTATTTT. This codes for CASRSGLDFTDTQYF.

This chain uses TRBV5-1 with TRBJ2-3, with 10 bases aligning to TRBD2. Germline lookup yields CDR1 SGHRS and CDR2 YFSETQ. The CDR3 is 16 amino acids. V was pared by 3 bases and J by 2 bases, with 6 bases of the junction left unmatched. Here the CDR3 reads CASSSGLAPFTDTQYF. CDR3 nucleotides: TGCGCCAGCAGCTCGGGACTAGCGCCCTTCACAGATACGCAGTATTTT.

The V gene is TRBV9, the J gene TRBJ2-3; D is unclear. CDR3 length: 16 residues. The germline gives CDR1 SGDLS, CDR2 YYNGEE. Trimming pared 0 bases from V and 0 bases from J, leaving 11 bases between. CDR3 loop: CASSVAPQRSTDTQYF. The CDR3 nucleotides are TGTGCCAGCAGCGTAGCCCCTCAGCGTAGCACAGATACGCAGTATTTT.

This clone was seen only once. This chain links TRBV9 with TRBJ2-2; weak D call: TRBD1 (6 bases). Trimming pared 3 bases from V and 1 base from J, leaving 22 bases between. Germline CDR1 and CDR2: SGDLS and YYNGEE. The CDR3 totals 19 residues. DNA for the CDR3: TGTGCCAGCAGCGCCCGCATTGGACAGCACGATATGAACACCGGGGAGCTGTTTTTT. Its protein product is CASSARIGQHDMNTGELFF.